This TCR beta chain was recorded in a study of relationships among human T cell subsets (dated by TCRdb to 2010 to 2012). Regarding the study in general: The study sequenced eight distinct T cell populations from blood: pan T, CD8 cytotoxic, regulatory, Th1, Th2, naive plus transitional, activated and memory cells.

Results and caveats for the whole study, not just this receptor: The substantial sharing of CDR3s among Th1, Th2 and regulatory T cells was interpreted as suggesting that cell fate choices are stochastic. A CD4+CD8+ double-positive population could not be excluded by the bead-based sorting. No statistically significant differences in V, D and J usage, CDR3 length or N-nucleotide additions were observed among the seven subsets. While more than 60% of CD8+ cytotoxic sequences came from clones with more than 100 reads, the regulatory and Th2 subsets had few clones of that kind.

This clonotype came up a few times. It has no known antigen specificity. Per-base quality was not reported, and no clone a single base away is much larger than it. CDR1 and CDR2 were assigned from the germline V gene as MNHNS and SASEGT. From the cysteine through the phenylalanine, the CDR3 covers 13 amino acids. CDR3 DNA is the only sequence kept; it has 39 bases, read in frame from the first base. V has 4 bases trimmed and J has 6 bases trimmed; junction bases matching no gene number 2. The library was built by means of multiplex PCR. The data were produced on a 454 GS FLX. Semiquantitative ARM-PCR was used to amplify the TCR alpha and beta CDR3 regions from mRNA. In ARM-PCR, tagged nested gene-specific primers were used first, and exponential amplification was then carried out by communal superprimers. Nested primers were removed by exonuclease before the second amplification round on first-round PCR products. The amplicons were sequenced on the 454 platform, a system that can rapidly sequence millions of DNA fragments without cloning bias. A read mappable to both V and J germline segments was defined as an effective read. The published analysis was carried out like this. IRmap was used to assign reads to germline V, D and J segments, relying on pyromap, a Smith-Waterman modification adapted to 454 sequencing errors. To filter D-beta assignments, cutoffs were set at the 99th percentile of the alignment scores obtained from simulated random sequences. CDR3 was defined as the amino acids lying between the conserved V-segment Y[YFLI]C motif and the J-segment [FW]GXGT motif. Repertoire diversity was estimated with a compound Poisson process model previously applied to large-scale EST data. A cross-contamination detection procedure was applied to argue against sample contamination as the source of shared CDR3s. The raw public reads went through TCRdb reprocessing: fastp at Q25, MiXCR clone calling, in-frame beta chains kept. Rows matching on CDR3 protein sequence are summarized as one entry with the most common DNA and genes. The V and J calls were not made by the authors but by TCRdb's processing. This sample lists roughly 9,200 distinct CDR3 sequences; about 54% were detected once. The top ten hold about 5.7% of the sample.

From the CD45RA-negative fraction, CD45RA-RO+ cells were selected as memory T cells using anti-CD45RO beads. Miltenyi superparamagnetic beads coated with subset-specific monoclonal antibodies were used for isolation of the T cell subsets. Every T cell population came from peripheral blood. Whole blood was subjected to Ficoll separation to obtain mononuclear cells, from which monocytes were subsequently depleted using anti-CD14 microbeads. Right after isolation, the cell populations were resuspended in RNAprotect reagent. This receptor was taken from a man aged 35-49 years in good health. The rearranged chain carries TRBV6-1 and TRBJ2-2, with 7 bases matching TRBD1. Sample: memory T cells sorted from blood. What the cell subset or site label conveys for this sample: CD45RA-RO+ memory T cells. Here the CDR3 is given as CASSVGQAGELFF. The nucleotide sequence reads TGTGCCAGCAGTGTAGGACAGGCCGGGGAGCTGTTTTTT.